The next 24 T cell receptor beta chains were all read from a single sample in a study of blood T cells in healthy people across ages. A sample-barcoded 5' primer and a J-beta primer mix were used in a second PCR of about 7 to 12 cycles. TCRdb re-analysed the 5' RACE reads in MiXCR, keeping a single row per CDR3 protein. Of 700,000 or so distinct CDR3 sequences listed, 40% to 45% are singletons. Sequenced input: blood. The receptors originated from an elderly man in good health.

The chain is built from TRBV5-1 and TRBJ2-4; D gene ambiguous. The V end was cut by 0 bases, the J end by 0 bases, with 4 bases between. The CDR3 totals 14 residues. The germline V gene has CDR1 SGHRS and CDR2 YFSETQ. The CDR3 reads CASSLVPAKNIQYF. The CDR3 nucleotides are TGCGCCAGCAGCTTGGTACCAGCCAAAAACATTCAGTACTTC.

This clonotype was seen ten or more times. V is TRBV5-8 and J is TRBJ2-7, with a weak D call TRBD2 (7 bases). V gave up 4 bases and J gave up 2 bases, with 22 bases separating them. Germline lookup yields CDR1 SGHTS and CDR2 YDEGEE. The CDR3 covers 17 residues. CDR3 residues: CASSGPHGRGGTYEQYF. The CDR3 nucleotides read TGTGCCAGCAGCGGACCCCATGGAAGGGGGGGGACCTACGAGCAGTACTTC.

The gene calls are TRBV5-1 and TRBJ2-1; tentative D call: TRBD1 (6 bases). CDR3 length: 15 amino acids. Germline CDR1 is SGHRS and CDR2 is YFSETQ. V gave up 0 bases and J gave up 8 bases, with 15 bases separating them. The CDR3 DNA reads as TGCGCCAGCAGCTTGGGACAGGATAGTTGGGATGAGCAGTTCTTC. Translating it yields CASSLGQDSWDEQFF.

The chain's CDR3 is CASSRDRDQQPQHF. CDR3 bases: TGTGCCAGCAGCCGGGACAGGGACCAACAGCCCCAGCATTTT. This rearrangement joins TRBV12-3 or TRBV12-4 to TRBJ1-5, with 9 positions matching TRBD1. This CDR3 region has 14 residues. The ends lost 6 bases at V and 7 bases at J; junction bases unmatched: 7.

This rearrangement joins TRBV20-1 to TRBJ2-1; 7 nucleotides match TRBD2. Germline V gene sequence: CDR1 DFQATT, CDR2 SNEGSKA (reference sequence). Germline trimming cut 6 bases from V and 10 bases from J; bases unmatched to any gene: 12. The CDR3 spans 13 residues. As DNA, the CDR3 is TGCAGTGCGGGGGGGAGAGAGGTCGGCGAGCAGTTCTTC. This translates into CSAGGREVGEQFF.

This clonotype was detected only once. The V gene is TRBV29-1, the J gene TRBJ2-3; 11 bases are shared with TRBD2. Germline trimming cut 6 bases from V and 5 bases from J; bases unmatched to any gene: 13. The CDR3 covers 16 residues. Germline V gene lookup returns CDR1 SQVTM and CDR2 ANQGSEA. CDR3 sequence (DNA): TGCAGCGTAAAAAACTCACTAGCGGGAGTTCGAGATACGCAGTATTTT. Translated, it gives CSVKNSLAGVRDTQYF.

The CDR3, as DNA: TGTGCCAGCAGCCCGGCGGGGCGCATCTACGAGCAGTACTTC. It specifies CASSPAGRIYEQYF. The genes are TRBV7-2 and TRBJ2-7; TRBD2 might be the D (6 bases). Germline V gene data show CDR1 as SGHTA and CDR2 as FQGNSA. Trimming shortened V by 5 bases and J by 3 bases, and 14 bases separated the two germline ends. The CDR3 is 14 amino acids.

This clonotype was counted a few times. The chain uses TRBV4-3 and TRBJ1-4; no firm D call. The germline V and J ends were trimmed by 4 bases and 7 bases, with 13 bases remaining between them. Germline V gene data show CDR1 as LGHNA and CDR2 as YSLEER. There are 14 residues in the CDR3. Here the CDR3 reads CASSLSEGGEKLFF. The CDR3 coding sequence is TGCGCCAGCAGCCTTAGCGAGGGCGGTGAAAAACTGTTTTTT.

This clonotype was counted a few times. J is TRBJ1-5 and V is TRBV12-3 or TRBV12-4; 10 nucleotides align to TRBD1. The J segment lost 0 bases and the V segment lost 5 bases, leaving 7 bases of the junction unmatched. CDR3 length: 17 residues. This CDR3 is CASSQGDRGYSNQPQHF. CDR3 DNA: TGTGCCAGCAGTCAGGGGGACAGGGGTTATAGCAATCAGCCCCAGCATTTT.

This clonotype was seen more than once but under ten times. This chain joins TRBV12-3 or TRBV12-4 and TRBJ2-3; 12 nucleotides agree with TRBD2. CDR3 size: 20 residues. The junction had 15 bases not matched to a gene; V was cut back by 5 bases and J by 0 bases. CDR3 coding DNA: TGTGCCAGCAGTCCCTCCATCCGGACTAGCGGGGACACTAGCACAGATACGCAGTATTTT. Amino acid sequence: CASSPSIRTSGDTSTDTQYF.

Points on this clonotype: The germline gene is not matched at one end of the junction; a read error may be the cause. The chain combines TRBV4-3 with TRBJ2-1; 7 bases match TRBD1. With the DNA end fitting TRBJ2-7 better, the J assignment may be wrong. Germline V gives CDR1 LGHNA, CDR2 YSLEER. This CDR3 region has 18 residues. The CDR3 region has the DNA TGCGTCAGCAGCCAAGATCCCGGGACAGCCGGCTCCTACAATGAGCAGTACTTC. Translating gives CVSSQDPGTAGSYNEQYF.

This clonotype has just a few counts. Written as DNA, the CDR3 is TGTGCCAGCAGCTTAAGTTCAGGGGCAGAGACCCAGTACTTC. This encodes CASSLSSGAETQYF. The chain couples TRBV7-9 to TRBJ2-5; TRBD1 is a possible D gene (6 bases). There are 14 residues in the CDR3. From germline, CDR1 is SEHNR and CDR2 FQNEAQ (reference sequence). With 2 bases removed from V and 4 bases from J, the gap between germline ends came to 11 bases.

In its sample, this clonotype was seen a few times. The chain uses TRBV20-1 and TRBJ2-7; TRBD1 matches at 8 bases. The ends lost 6 bases at V and 6 bases at J; junction bases unmatched: 10. The length of the CDR3 is 13 residues. Germline V gene sequence: CDR1 DFQATT, CDR2 SNEGSKA (reference sequence). This chain's CDR3 is CSAKTGGIFEQYF. In DNA, the CDR3 is TGCAGTGCGAAAACAGGGGGTATCTTCGAGCAGTACTTC.

This clonotype has only one observation. The chain joins TRBV20-1 to TRBJ1-6, with 9 nucleotides matching TRBD1. After removal of 5 bases from V and 9 bases from J, the junction contained 5 bases not matched to a gene. Germline CDR1 DFQATT, CDR2 SNEGSKA (reference sequence). The CDR3 runs 13 residues. The CDR3 here is CSAQDRGSSPLHF. The CDR3 nucleotides are TGCAGTGCTCAGGACAGGGGAAGTTCACCCCTCCACTTT.

The table lists this clonotype with a few counts. This chain connects TRBV6-9 to TRBJ1-5; 10 nucleotides line up with TRBD1. V lost 4 bases, J lost 6 bases, and 3 bases stayed unmatched. Germline V lookup: CDR1 MNHGY, CDR2 SVAAGI. The CDR3 contains 14 residues. The CDR3 coding sequence is TGTGCCAGCAGTTTGACAGGGGGCTGTCAGCCCCAGCATTTT. Amino acids: CASSLTGGCQPQHF.

The chain links TRBV5-1 to TRBJ1-6; possible D gene TRBD1, 5 bases. With 5 bases removed from V and 6 bases from J, the gap between germline ends came to 18 bases. This CDR3 contains 16 residues. The germline gives CDR1 SGHRS, CDR2 YFSETQ. CDR3 residues: CASSTTARGANSPLHF. Here the CDR3 DNA reads TGCGCCAGCAGTACCACTGCGAGGGGTGCTAATTCACCCCTCCACTTT.

This chain uses TRBV20-1 with TRBJ2-1, with D perhaps matching TRBD1 (6 bases). The germline V and J ends were trimmed by 6 bases and 2 bases, with 14 bases remaining between them. The CDR3 loop spans 14 amino acids. Germline V gene data show CDR1 as DFQATT and CDR2 as SNEGSKA (reference sequence). The CDR3 nucleotides read TGCAGTGCAATCCGACAGGAGACCTACAATGAGCAGTTCTTC. It yields the protein CSAIRQETYNEQFF.

This clonotype was counted between two and nine times. V gene TRBV6-2 or TRBV6-3 combines with J gene TRBJ1-2; 8 bases agree with TRBD1. V shed 5 bases and J 4 bases; nucleotides not matched to a gene: 6. Germline-derived CDR1 and CDR2 are MNHEY and SVGEGT. The CDR3 has 14 amino acids. CDR3 nucleotide sequence: TGTGCCAGCAGTACCGGACAGGGTCTCTATGGCTACACCTTC. Amino acid sequence: CASSTGQGLYGYTF.

In this sample, this clonotype turned up a few times. The gene calls are TRBV3-1 and TRBJ2-7; 9 bases agree with TRBD1. The junction had 9 bases not matched to a gene; V was cut back by 6 bases and J by 3 bases. The CDR3 has 15 amino acids. Germline CDR1 reads LGHDT; CDR2 reads YNNKEL (reference sequence). CDR3 protein: CASRRDRGSYYEQYF. CDR3 in DNA: TGTGCCAGCAGACGAGACAGGGGGAGTTACTACGAGCAGTACTTC.

The V and J genes are TRBV7-2 and TRBJ2-3; 8 bases are a match to TRBD1. CDR3 length: 16 amino acids. V shed 0 bases, J shed 4 bases, and the junction held 6 bases outside the gene matches. Germline V CDR1 and CDR2: SGHTA, FQGNSA. The CDR3 DNA reads as TGTGCCAGCAGCTTAGCTGGGACAGGAAGAGCAGATACGCAGTATTTT. Translation: CASSLAGTGRADTQYF.

This clonotype was observed a handful of times. The CDR3 spells CASSLASSGSPYEQYF. CDR3 coding DNA: TGTGCCAGCAGCTTAGCGTCTAGCGGGAGTCCATATGAGCAGTACTTC. V usage is TRBV7-2 and J usage is TRBJ2-7, with TRBD2 matching over 10 bases. CDR1 and CDR2 from the germline V gene are SGHTA and FQGNSA. This CDR3 is built from 16 residues. V was pared by 0 bases and J by 7 bases, with 9 bases of the junction left unmatched. The full variable domain, its missing parts supplied by reference TRBV7-2 and TRBJ2-7, is GAGVSQSPSNKVTEKGKDVELRCDPISGHTALYWYRQSLGQGLEFLIYFQGNSAPDKSGLPSDRFSAERTGGSVSTLTIQRTQQEDSAVYLCASSLASSGSPYEQYFGPGTRLTVT.

This clonotype has just a few counts. The chain carries TRBV30 and TRBJ1-2, with unresolved D. CDR1 and CDR2 from the germline V gene are GTSNPN and SVGIG (reference sequence). Trimming pared 0 bases from V and 12 bases from J, leaving 17 bases between. CDR3 size: 13 residues. The CDR3 spells CAWSVRQIMANTF. The DNA of the CDR3 is TGTGCCTGGAGTGTACGGCAAATTATGGCTAACACCTTC.

The chain is built from TRBV6-1 and TRBJ2-3, with D tentatively TRBD2 (5 bases). The CDR3 runs 16 residues. V dropped 2 bases and J dropped 2 bases, with 14 bases sitting between them. From germline, CDR1 is MNHNS and CDR2 SASEGT. CDR3 DNA: TGTGCCAGCAGTGAATATGGGGAGCGCATCACAGATACGCAGTATTTT. Translation: CASSEYGERITDTQYF.

This clonotype was seen a handful of times. The gene calls are TRBV29-1 and TRBJ2-1; D assignment may be TRBD1 or TRBD2 (5 bases each). The CDR3 is 16 residues long. The V gene's germline CDR1 is SQVTM and CDR2 ANQGSEA. V gave up 5 bases and J gave up 0 bases, with 17 bases separating them. Here the CDR3 DNA reads TGCAGCGTTTTCCGGGACCCTCCCGGCTCCTACAATGAGCAGTTCTTC. Encoded protein: CSVFRDPPGSYNEQFF.